These 4 T cell receptor beta chains share one sample of origin, sequenced in a study of OX40 agonist ivuxolimab in advanced cancers. Produced via immunoSEQ multiplex PCR; TCRdb's table is partial and in-frame only. The sample lists about 48,000 clones, 79% occurring once. Sequenced material: CD4+ or CD8+ T cells sorted from blood, taken in a trial of the OX40 agonist ivuxolimab. Receptor source: an adult with an advanced solid tumor such as melanoma, head and neck, liver or kidney cancer.

This chain uses TRBV28 with TRBJ2-5; perhaps TRBD1 as D (6 bases). Looked up from germline, CDR1 is MDHEN and CDR2 is SYDVKM. The V end was cut by 7 bases, the J end by 5 bases, with 20 bases between. This CDR3 spans 15 amino acids. The CDR3 protein is CASTPGTTRWETQYF. DNA of the CDR3: TGTGCCAGCACTCCCGGGACAACTCGGTGGGAGACCCAGTACTTC.

Comments on this clone: One end of the junction is discordant with germline, which a read error may explain. The chain combines TRBV7-7 with TRBJ2-1; weak D call: TRBD2 (6 bases). In germline, CDR1 is SSHAT, CDR2 FNYEAQ (reference sequence). The CDR3 has 16 amino acids. For the CDR3, the DNA is TGTGCTAGCAGCTTAGGTCAGGGAGGCTCTTACAATGAGCAGTTCTTC. This sequence encodes CASSLGQGGSYNEQFF.

This clone is categorized as medium-sized. The V call is TRBV25-1, the J call TRBJ1-6; possible D gene TRBD1, 6 bases. Germline assignment: CDR1 MGHDK and CDR2 SYGVNS. This CDR3 comprises 15 residues. V lost 1 base to trimming and J lost 10 bases, with 14 bases between them. The CDR3 spells CASSEFLGGRSPLHF. DNA of the CDR3: TGTGCCAGCAGTGAATTCTTAGGGGGTCGATCACCCCTCCACTTT.

This rearrangement joins TRBV30 to TRBJ2-5; 8 bases match TRBD1. The J call may be incorrect, as the DNA end agrees better with TRBJ2-7. The germline gives CDR1 GTSNPN, CDR2 SVGIG (reference sequence). CDR3 length: 12 amino acids. CDR3 DNA sequence: TGTGCCTTTGGACAGGGTGCCAACGAGCAGTACTTC. Amino acids: CAFGQGANEQYF.